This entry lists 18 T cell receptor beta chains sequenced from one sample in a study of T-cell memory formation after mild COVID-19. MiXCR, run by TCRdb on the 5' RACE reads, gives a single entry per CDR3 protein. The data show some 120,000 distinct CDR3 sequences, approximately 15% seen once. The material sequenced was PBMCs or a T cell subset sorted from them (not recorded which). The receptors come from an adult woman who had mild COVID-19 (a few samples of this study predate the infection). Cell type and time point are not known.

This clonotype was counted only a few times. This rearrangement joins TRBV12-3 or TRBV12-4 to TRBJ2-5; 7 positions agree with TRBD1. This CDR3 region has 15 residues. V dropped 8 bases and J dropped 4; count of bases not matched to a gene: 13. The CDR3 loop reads CASCPRLHRGETQYF. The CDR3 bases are TGTGCCAGCTGCCCACGGCTCCACAGGGGAGAGACCCAGTACTTC.

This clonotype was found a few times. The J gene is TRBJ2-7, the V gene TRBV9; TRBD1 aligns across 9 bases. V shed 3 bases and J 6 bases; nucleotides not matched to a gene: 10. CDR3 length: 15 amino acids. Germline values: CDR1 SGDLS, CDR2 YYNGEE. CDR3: CASSAPGQGWAEQYF. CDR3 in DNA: TGTGCCAGCAGCGCCCCCGGACAGGGGTGGGCCGAGCAGTACTTC.

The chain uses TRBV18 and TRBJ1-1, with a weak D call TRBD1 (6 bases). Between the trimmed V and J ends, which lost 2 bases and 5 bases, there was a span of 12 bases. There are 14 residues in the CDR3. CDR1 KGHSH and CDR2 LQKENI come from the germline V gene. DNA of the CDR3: TGTGCCAGCTCACCAACACAGGGTCGGACTGAAGCTTTCTTT. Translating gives CASSPTQGRTEAFF.

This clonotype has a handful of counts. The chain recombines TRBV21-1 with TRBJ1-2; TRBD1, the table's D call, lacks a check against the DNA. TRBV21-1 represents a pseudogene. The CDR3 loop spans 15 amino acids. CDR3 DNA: TGTGCCAGCAGCAAAGATCGGGGGATCAACTATGGCTACACCTTC. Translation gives CASSKDRGINYGYTF.

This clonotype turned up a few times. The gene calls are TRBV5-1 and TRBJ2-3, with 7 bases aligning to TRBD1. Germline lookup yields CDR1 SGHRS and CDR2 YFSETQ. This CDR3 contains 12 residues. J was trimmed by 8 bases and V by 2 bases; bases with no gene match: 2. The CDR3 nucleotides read TGCGCCAGCAGCTTCCGGGACAGTACGCAGTATTTT. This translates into CASSFRDSTQYF. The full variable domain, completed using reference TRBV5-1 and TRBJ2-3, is KAGVTQTPRYLIKTRGQQVTLSCSPISGHRSVSWYQQTPGQGLQFLFEYFSETQRNKGNFPGRFSGRQFSNSRSEMNVSTLELGDSALYLCASSFRDSTQYFGPGTRLTVL.

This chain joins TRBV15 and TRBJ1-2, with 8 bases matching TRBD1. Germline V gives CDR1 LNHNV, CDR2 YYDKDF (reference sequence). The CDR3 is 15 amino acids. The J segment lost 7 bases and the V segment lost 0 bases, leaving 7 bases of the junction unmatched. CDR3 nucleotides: TGTGCCACCAGCAGAGATTTGCAGGGGGCGACTGGCTACACCTTC. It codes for CATSRDLQGATGYTF. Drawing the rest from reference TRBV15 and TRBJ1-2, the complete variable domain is DAMVIQNPRYQVTQFGKPVTLSCSQTLNHNVMYWYQQKSSQAPKLLFHYYDKDFNNEADTPDNFQSRRPNTSFCFLDIRSPGLGDTAMYLCATSRDLQGATGYTFGSGTRLTVV.

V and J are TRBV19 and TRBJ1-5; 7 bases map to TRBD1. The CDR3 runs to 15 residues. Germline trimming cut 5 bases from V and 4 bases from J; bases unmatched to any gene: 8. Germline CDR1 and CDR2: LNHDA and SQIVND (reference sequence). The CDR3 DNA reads TGTGCCAGTAGTTCCTACAGGGGAACGAATCAGCCCCAGCATTTT. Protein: CASSSYRGTNQPQHF.

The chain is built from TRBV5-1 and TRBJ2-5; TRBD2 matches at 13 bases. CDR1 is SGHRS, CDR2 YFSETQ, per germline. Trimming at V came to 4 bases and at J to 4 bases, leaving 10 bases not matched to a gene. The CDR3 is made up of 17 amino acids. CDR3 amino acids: CASSLWTSGGGRETQYF. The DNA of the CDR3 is TGCGCCAGCAGCCTATGGACTAGCGGGGGTGGAAGAGAGACCCAGTACTTC.

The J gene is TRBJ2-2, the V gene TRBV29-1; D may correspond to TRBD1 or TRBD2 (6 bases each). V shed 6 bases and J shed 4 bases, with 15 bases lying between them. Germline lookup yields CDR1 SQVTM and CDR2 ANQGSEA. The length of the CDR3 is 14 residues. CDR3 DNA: TGCAGCGTGGAGGGGGACGGAGTCACCGGGGAGCTGTTTTTT. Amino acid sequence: CSVEGDGVTGELFF.

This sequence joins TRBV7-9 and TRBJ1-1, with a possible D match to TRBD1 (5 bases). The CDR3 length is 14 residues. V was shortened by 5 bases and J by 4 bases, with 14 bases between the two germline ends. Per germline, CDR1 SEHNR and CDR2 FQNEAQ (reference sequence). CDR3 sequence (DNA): TGTGCCAGCAGCCCCGGGGGAGGAACCACTGAAGCTTTCTTT. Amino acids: CASSPGGGTTEAFF. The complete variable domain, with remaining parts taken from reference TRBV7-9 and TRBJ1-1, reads DTGVSQNPRHKITKRGQNVTFRCDPISEHNRLYWYRQTLGQGPEFLTYFQNEAQLEKSRLLSDRFSAERPKGSFSTLEIQRTEQGDSAMYLCASSPGGGTTEAFFGQGTRLTVV.

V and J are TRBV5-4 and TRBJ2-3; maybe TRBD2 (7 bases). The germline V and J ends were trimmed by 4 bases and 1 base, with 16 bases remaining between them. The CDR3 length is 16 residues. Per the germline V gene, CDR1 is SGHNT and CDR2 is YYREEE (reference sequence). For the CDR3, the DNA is TGTGCCAGCAGCCCGGGTGGGGGGGCCCGCACAGATACGCAGTATTTT. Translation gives CASSPGGGARTDTQYF.

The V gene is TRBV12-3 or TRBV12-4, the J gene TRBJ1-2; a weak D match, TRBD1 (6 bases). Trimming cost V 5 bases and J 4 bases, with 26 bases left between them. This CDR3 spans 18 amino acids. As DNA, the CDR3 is TGTGCCAGCAGTGGGGGCAAGGGCGGCGGGGGCCCCTTCTATGGCTACACCTTC. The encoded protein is CASSGGKGGGGPFYGYTF.

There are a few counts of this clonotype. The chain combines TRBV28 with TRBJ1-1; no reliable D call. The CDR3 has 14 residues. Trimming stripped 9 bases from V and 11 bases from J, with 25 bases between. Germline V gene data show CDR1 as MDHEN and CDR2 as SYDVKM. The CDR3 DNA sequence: TGTGCCAGTCAAGGTCGGGCAGGCCAAGAATGGGCTTTCTTT. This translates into CASQGRAGQEWAFF.

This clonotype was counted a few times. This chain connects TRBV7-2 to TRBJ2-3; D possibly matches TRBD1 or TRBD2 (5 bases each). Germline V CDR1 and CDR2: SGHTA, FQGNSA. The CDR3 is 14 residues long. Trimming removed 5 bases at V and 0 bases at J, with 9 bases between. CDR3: CASSQGRSTDTQYF. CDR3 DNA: TGTGCCAGCAGCCAGGGACGCAGCACAGATACGCAGTATTTT.

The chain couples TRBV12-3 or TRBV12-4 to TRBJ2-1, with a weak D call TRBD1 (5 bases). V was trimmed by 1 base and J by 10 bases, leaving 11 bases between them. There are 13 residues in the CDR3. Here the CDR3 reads CASSLGWTPEQFF. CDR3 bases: TGTGCCAGCAGTTTAGGCTGGACACCCGAGCAGTTCTTC.

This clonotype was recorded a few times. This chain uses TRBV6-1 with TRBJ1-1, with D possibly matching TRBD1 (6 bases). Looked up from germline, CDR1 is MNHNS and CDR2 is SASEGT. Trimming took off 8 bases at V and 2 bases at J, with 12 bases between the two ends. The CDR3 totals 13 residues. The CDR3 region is CASLQGGNTEAFF. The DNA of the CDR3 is TGTGCCAGCCTACAGGGAGGAAACACTGAAGCTTTCTTT.

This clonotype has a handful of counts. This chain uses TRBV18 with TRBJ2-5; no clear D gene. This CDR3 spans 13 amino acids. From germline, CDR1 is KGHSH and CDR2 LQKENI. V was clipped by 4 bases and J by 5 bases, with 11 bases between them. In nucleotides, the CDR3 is TGTGCCAGCTCACTGAGACAATGGGAGACCCAGTACTTC. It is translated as CASSLRQWETQYF.

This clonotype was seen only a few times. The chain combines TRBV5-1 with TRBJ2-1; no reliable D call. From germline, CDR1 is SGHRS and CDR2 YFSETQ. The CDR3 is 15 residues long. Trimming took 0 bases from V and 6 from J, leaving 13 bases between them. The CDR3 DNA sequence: TGCGCCAGCAGCTTGGGGCCGGAATTTCGCAATGAGCAGTTCTTC. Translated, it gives CASSLGPEFRNEQFF.